One and the same sample provided the 19 T cell receptor beta chains below, sequenced in a study of cytomegalovirus exposure and HLA in healthy donors. Clones were read by immunoSEQ multiplex PCR, and TCRdb kept only the in-frame ones, dropping some. This sample has 150,000 or so clones; roughly 89% occur once, and the top ten carry roughly 1.5%. The sequenced sample was PBMCs. Receptors were obtained from a young woman in good health and CMV-seronegative.

The chain couples TRBV9 to TRBJ1-1; maybe TRBD1 (5 bases). Per the germline V gene, CDR1 is SGDLS and CDR2 is YYNGEE. V was cut by 0 bases and J by 0 bases, with 12 bases left in between. The CDR3 consists of 16 residues. As DNA, the CDR3 is TGTGCCAGCAGCGTAGAACAGGAAAACATGAACACTGAAGCTTTCTTT. This sequence encodes CASSVEQENMNTEAFF.

This clone has a single count. The rearrangement links TRBV19 to TRBJ2-3; possibly TRBD1 for D (6 bases). Deletions cut 4 bases from V and 0 bases from J, with 14 bases between. This CDR3 is built from 16 residues. Germline V gene sequence: CDR1 LNHDA, CDR2 SQIVND (reference sequence). The chain's CDR3 is CASSTSRTASTDTQYF. DNA for the CDR3: TGTGCCAGTAGTACCTCCCGGACAGCTAGCACAGATACGCAGTATTTT.

This chain joins TRBV7-9 and TRBJ1-1; tentatively, D is TRBD1 (5 bases). The V end was cut by 5 bases, the J end by 4 bases, with 20 bases between. The CDR3 length is 16 residues. CDR1 is SEHNR and CDR2 is FQNEAQ in the germline V gene (reference sequence). For the CDR3, the DNA is TGTGCCAGCAGCCGTAATTTACAGGAATCGGCCACTGAAGCTTTCTTT. Translation gives CASSRNLQESATEAFF.

This sequence joins TRBV5-1 and TRBJ2-3, with TRBD1 matching 7 bases. V lost 5 bases to trimming and J lost 2 bases; unmatched junction nucleotides: 8. CDR3 length equals 15 residues. Germline CDR1 is SGHRS and CDR2 is YFSETQ. The CDR3 nucleotides read TGCGCCAGCAGTTCGACAGGGACATACACAGATACGCAGTATTTT. Translation: CASSSTGTYTDTQYF.

The genes are TRBV19 and TRBJ1-2; D is possibly TRBD1 (5 bases). The CDR3 loop spans 14 amino acids. V lost 4 bases and J lost 4, with 13 bases in between. Per germline, CDR1 LNHDA and CDR2 SQIVND (reference sequence). CDR3 residues: CASSNVATAYGYTF. DNA for the CDR3: TGTGCCAGTAGTAATGTCGCGACAGCCTATGGCTACACCTTC.

A few counts support this clone. This sequence joins TRBV19 and TRBJ1-2; 7 nucleotides align to TRBD1. This CDR3 is 18 amino acids long. V gave up 6 bases and J gave up 0 bases; unmatched junction bases: 16. Germline CDR1 and CDR2: LNHDA and SQIVND (reference sequence). CDR3 bases: TGTGCCAGTAGGATGCAAGGAATCCCAGGGGGAGCTAACTATGGCTACACCTTC. It codes for CASRMQGIPGGANYGYTF.

The rearrangement links TRBV5-6 to TRBJ2-2, with TRBD1 identical over 9 bases. CDR3 length equals 16 residues. Germline V gene lookup returns CDR1 SGHDT and CDR2 YYEEEE. V dropped 0 bases and J dropped 4; count of bases not matched to a gene: 4. CDR3 in amino acids: CASSLATGGGTGELFF. CDR3 nucleotides: TGTGCCAGCAGCTTGGCGACAGGGGGGGGCACCGGGGAGCTGTTTTTT. Full variable domain (remainder filled in from reference TRBV5-6 and TRBJ2-2): DAGVTQSPTHLIKTRGQQVTLRCSPKSGHDTVSWYQQALGQGPQFIFQYYEEEERQRGNFPDRFSGHQFPNYSSELNVNALLLGDSALYLCASSLATGGGTGELFFGEGSRLTVL.

This clone showed up just a few times. The rearrangement joins TRBV25-1 to TRBJ1-2; weak D call: TRBD1 (6 bases). Per germline, CDR1 MGHDK and CDR2 SYGVNS. Trimming removed 6 bases at V and 8 bases at J, with 13 bases between. The CDR3 loop spans 12 amino acids. The CDR3 coding sequence is TGTGCCAGCAGCCCAGGGGTGGGGGGCTACACCTTC. This translates into CASSPGVGGYTF.

This chain connects TRBV21-1 to TRBJ2-1; TRBD1 was called by the table and not checked on the DNA. TRBV21-1 is a listed pseudogene. The CDR3 spans 19 residues. In DNA, the CDR3 is TGTGCCAGGAAACAACTGTATGAGGGGGCTTTTGACAATTCCAATGAGCAGTTCTTC. Encoded protein: CARKQLYEGAFDNSNEQFF.

This clone has a single count. This rearrangement joins TRBV10-3 to TRBJ2-6; the D gene is possibly TRBD2 (5 bases). V lost 2 bases, J lost 8 bases, and 10 bases lay in between. Germline CDR1 and CDR2: ENHRY and SYGVKD. This CDR3 is built from 14 residues. The CDR3 here is CAISEREGSNVLTF. Written as DNA, the CDR3 is TGTGCCATCAGTGAGCGGGAAGGGTCCAACGTCCTGACTTTC.

This clone was seen only once. The J gene is TRBJ2-4, the V gene TRBV7-2; TRBD1 matches at 9 bases. Germline V gives CDR1 SGHTA, CDR2 FQGNSA. V dropped 2 bases and J dropped 0; count of bases not matched to a gene: 11. The CDR3 is 19 amino acids. CDR3 protein: CASSLPGTGRGVAKNIQYF. Here the CDR3 DNA reads TGTGCCAGCAGCTTACCCGGGACAGGGAGAGGTGTAGCCAAAAACATTCAGTACTTC.

The chain uses TRBV9 and TRBJ2-3; D perhaps matches TRBD1 (6 bases). CDR1 is SGDLS and CDR2 is YYNGEE in the germline V gene. V dropped 0 bases and J dropped 1 base, with 15 bases sitting between them. This CDR3 is built from 17 residues. Written as DNA, the CDR3 is TGTGCCAGCAGCGTAGAAGGGTTGGCAGGGGGCACAGATACGCAGTATTTT. Translated: CASSVEGLAGGTDTQYF. The whole variable domain, remainder taken from reference TRBV9 and TRBJ2-3, is DSGVTQTPKHLITATGQRVTLRCSPRSGDLSVYWYQQSLDQGLQFLIQYYNGEERAKGNILERFSAQQFPDLHSELNLSSLELGDSALYFCASSVEGLAGGTDTQYFGPGTRLTVL.

The genes are TRBV6-1 and TRBJ1-2; 11 nucleotides match TRBD1. From germline, CDR1 is MNHNS and CDR2 SASEGT. The ends lost 6 bases at V and 7 bases at J; junction bases unmatched: 10. This CDR3 has 15 amino acids. CDR3 nucleotide sequence: TGTGCCAGCAGAGCTGAAGGGACAGGGGGTTTTGGCTACACCTTC. It specifies CASRAEGTGGFGYTF.

In regard to this clone: This sample includes further DNA sequences coding for the same CDR3. V is TRBV27 and J is TRBJ2-7, with D perhaps TRBD1 (6 bases). This CDR3 has 13 amino acids. Trimming took 2 bases from V and 1 from J, leaving 6 bases between them. CDR1 MNHEY and CDR2 SMNVEV come from the germline V gene (reference sequence). CDR3: CASSLQGSYEQYF. DNA for the CDR3: TGTGCCAGCAGTTTACAGGGGTCCTACGAGCAGTACTTC.

The chain employs TRBV7-2 and TRBJ2-4, with a tentative D call TRBD2 (6 bases). Trimming pared 1 base from V and 7 bases from J, leaving 14 bases between. This CDR3 comprises 15 residues. CDR1 and CDR2 (germline): SGHTA, FQGNSA. The CDR3 spells CASSLVMGGGNIQYF. The CDR3 DNA is TGTGCCAGCAGCTTAGTTATGGGAGGAGGGAACATTCAGTACTTC.

This clone was recorded once. The chain recombines TRBV9 with TRBJ2-5, with D perhaps matching TRBD2 (7 bases). The germline CDR1 and CDR2 sequences are SGDLS and YYNGEE. Trimming stripped 2 bases from V and 2 bases from J, with 13 bases between. This CDR3 is built from 15 residues. DNA of the CDR3: TGTGCCAGCAGCGTGAGGGGGGGATCACAAGAGACCCAGTACTTC. Protein: CASSVRGGSQETQYF.

The chain carries TRBV6-1 and TRBJ1-1; TRBD1 is a possible D gene (5 bases). Germline V CDR1 and CDR2: MNHNS, SASEGT. The CDR3 sequence is 13 residues long. Trimming stripped 3 bases from V and 8 bases from J, with 13 bases between. CDR3 sequence reads: CASSDSTGHEAFF. The CDR3 DNA sequence: TGTGCCAGCAGTGATTCAACAGGACACGAAGCTTTCTTT.

J is TRBJ1-2 and V is TRBV30; no definite D call. This CDR3 region has 15 residues. Germline V CDR1 and CDR2: GTSNPN, SVGIG (reference sequence). Between the trimmed V and J ends, which lost 2 bases and 4 bases, there was a span of 17 bases. The DNA of the CDR3 is TGTGCCTGGAGTTGGTCCCAAAAAAGCGGCTATGGCTACACCTTC. It encodes CAWSWSQKSGYGYTF.

J is TRBJ2-7 and V is TRBV4-1; D unresolved. In germline, CDR1 is MGHRA, CDR2 YSYEKL. There are 13 residues in the CDR3. Deletions cut 3 bases from V and 6 bases from J, with 12 bases between. The CDR3 reads CASSHIQVSEQYF. The CDR3 DNA reads as TGCGCCAGCAGCCATATCCAGGTTTCCGAGCAGTACTTC.